This passage covers 18 T cell receptor beta chains from one sample sequenced in a study of blood T cell repertoires in COVID-19. Method: immunoSEQ multiplex PCR; TCRdb's copy keeps in-frame clones and lacks some. The table has 180,000 or so clones, around 76% seen once. Sequences were obtained from peripheral blood. Receptors were obtained from a woman in her forties or fifties with active or convalescent COVID-19.

The chain couples TRBV30 to TRBJ2-5; 10 bases align to TRBD2. The CDR3 runs 15 residues. Per germline, CDR1 GTSNPN and CDR2 SVGIG (reference sequence). The ends lost 8 bases at V and 2 bases at J; junction bases unmatched: 11. The CDR3 region has the DNA TGTGCCGGCCAGCGGGAGGGCCTTCTTCAAGAGACCCAGTACTTC. Its translation is CAGQREGLLQETQYF.

CDR3 sequence reads: CASRGGASYEQYF. In DNA form, the CDR3 reads TGTGCCAGCAGGGGGGGGGCCTCCTACGAGCAGTACTTC. The chain couples TRBV12-3 or TRBV12-4 to TRBJ2-7; possible D gene TRBD2, 7 bases. The CDR3 is made up of 13 amino acids. Trimming stripped 6 bases from V and 0 bases from J, with 9 bases between.

This clone was detected only once. The V gene is TRBV6-5, the J gene TRBJ2-2, with D possibly TRBD2 on 5 matching bases. CDR3 length: 14 residues. Germline V gene lookup returns CDR1 MNHEY and CDR2 SVGAGI. V was pared by 7 bases and J by 4 bases, with 13 bases between. The CDR3: CASTEGSRTGELFF. As DNA, the CDR3 is TGTGCCAGCACCGAGGGTAGCCGCACCGGGGAGCTGTTTTTT.

This clone was observed a few times. The chain links TRBV15 to TRBJ2-7; 8 nucleotides match TRBD2. Germline V CDR1 and CDR2: LNHNV, YYDKDF (reference sequence). The CDR3 length is 14 residues. The trim removed 5 bases at V and 2 bases at J, leaving 5 bases unmatched. CDR3 sequence reads: CATSLGGGTYEQYF. CDR3 bases: TGTGCCACCAGCCTCGGGGGGGGTACCTACGAGCAGTACTTC.

The chain joins TRBV7-9 to TRBJ2-2, with D possibly being TRBD2 (7 bases). The germline V gene encodes CDR1 SEHNR and CDR2 FQNEAQ (reference sequence). The ends were cut back, 0 bases at V and 5 bases at J, with 13 bases in the middle. The CDR3 is 16 amino acids. CDR3 residues: CASSLARGALTGELFF. CDR3 nucleotide sequence: TGTGCCAGCAGCTTAGCCCGGGGGGCGCTTACCGGGGAGCTGTTTTTT.

There are a few counts of this clone. The rearrangement uses TRBV21-1 and TRBJ1-5; the D call TRBD1 from the table was never checked on the DNA. TRBV21-1 is annotated as a pseudogene. CDR3 length: 17 amino acids. The CDR3 sequence: CASSKLGRDRDNQPQHF. CDR3 coding DNA: TGTGCCAGCAGCAAATTAGGAAGGGACAGGGACAATCAGCCCCAGCATTTT.

The chain is built from TRBV7-8 and TRBJ2-5, with 8 bases fitting TRBD2. This CDR3 is built from 14 residues. Trimming at V came to 4 bases and at J to 2 bases, leaving 3 bases not matched to a gene. The germline CDR1 and CDR2 sequences are SGHVS and FQNEAQ. CDR3 bases: TGTGCCAGCAGCTCCGGGACTAGTCAAGAGACCCAGTACTTC. This codes for CASSSGTSQETQYF.

The CDR3 loop reads CASGGQDYGYTF. CDR3 coding DNA: TGTGCCAGTGGGGGACAAGACTATGGCTACACCTTC. The rearrangement uses TRBV19 and TRBJ1-2, with D tentatively TRBD1 (6 bases). The CDR3 covers 12 residues. The V gene's germline CDR1 is LNHDA and CDR2 SQIVND (reference sequence). Trimming left V 8 bases short and J 3 bases short, with 10 bases between.

The chain uses TRBV3-1 (or the pseudogene TRBV3-2) and TRBJ1-1; D may be TRBD1 (5 bases). CDR3 length equals 14 residues. V gave up 4 bases and J gave up 5 bases, with 14 bases separating them. Germline CDR1 and CDR2: LGHDT and YNNKEL (reference sequence). The CDR3 DNA reads as TGTGCCAGCAGCCGCGGGGGTGTTGGGACTGAAGCTTTCTTT. Its protein product is CASSRGGVGTEAFF.

The count of this clone is one. The chain has TRBV3-1 (or the pseudogene TRBV3-2) and TRBJ1-2; TRBD1 agrees at 7 bases. Germline V gene data show CDR1 as LGHDT and CDR2 as YNNKEL (reference sequence). CDR3 length: 14 residues. Trimming at V came to 0 bases and at J to 6 bases, leaving 4 bases not matched to a gene. The CDR3 nucleotides are TGTGCCAGCAGCCAAGACGGACAGGTTGATGGCTACACCTTC. Protein: CASSQDGQVDGYTF.

The chain carries TRBV5-8 and TRBJ1-5, with 7 bases identical to TRBD1. CDR3 length: 14 amino acids. The junction had 5 bases not matched to a gene; V was cut back by 6 bases and J by 2 bases. The germline V gene has CDR1 SGHTS and CDR2 YDEGEE. CDR3: CASKGARGNQPQHF. For the CDR3, the DNA is TGTGCCAGCAAGGGGGCGCGGGGCAATCAGCCCCAGCATTTT.

The chain links TRBV3-1 (or the pseudogene TRBV3-2) to TRBJ2-5; no clear D gene. Germline assignment: CDR1 LGHDT and CDR2 YNNKEL (reference sequence). The CDR3 contains 15 residues. V was pared by 0 bases and J by 5 bases, with 13 bases between. DNA of the CDR3: TGTGCCAGCAGCCAAGAGTTCGGTGTTTCCGAGACCCAGTACTTC. Protein product: CASSQEFGVSETQYF.

V usage is TRBV30 and J usage is TRBJ2-7; maybe TRBD2 (6 bases). Trimming took off 1 base at V and 3 bases at J, with 13 bases between the two ends. Looked up from germline, CDR1 is GTSNPN and CDR2 is SVGIG (reference sequence). This CDR3 region has 14 residues. CDR3 loop: CAWSEIVGGYEQYF. The CDR3 nucleotides are TGTGCCTGGAGTGAAATAGTGGGGGGCTACGAGCAGTACTTC.

This clone appeared a single time. This chain uses TRBV19 with TRBJ2-1; TRBD1 might be the D (5 bases). Looked up from germline, CDR1 is LNHDA and CDR2 is SQIVND (reference sequence). With 7 bases removed from V and 9 bases from J, the gap between germline ends came to 19 bases. The CDR3 runs 14 residues. The CDR3 bases are TGTGCCAGTACCTCACGGTCGCAGGGCAGTGAGCAGTTCTTC. This translates into CASTSRSQGSEQFF.

In this sample, this clone turned up a few times. This chain connects TRBV7-2 to TRBJ2-3; D gene ambiguous. The germline V and J ends were trimmed by 4 bases and 8 bases, with 13 bases remaining between them. This CDR3 is built from 13 residues. Germline values: CDR1 SGHTA, CDR2 FQGNSA. CDR3 bases: TGTGCCAGCAGCTCACCCTCGCGTGGTACGCAGTATTTT. It is translated as CASSSPSRGTQYF.

The V gene is TRBV27, the J gene TRBJ2-1; 7 bases align to TRBD2. The CDR3 length is 15 residues. Germline trimming cut 5 bases from V and 4 bases from J; bases unmatched to any gene: 8. Germline CDR1 and CDR2: MNHEY and SMNVEV (reference sequence). CDR3 bases: TGTGCCAGCAGTCTAATAACTAGCGCATACAATGAGCAGTTCTTC. Amino acids: CASSLITSAYNEQFF.

The chain recombines TRBV5-1 with TRBJ1-2, with 9 bases matching TRBD1. The CDR3 runs 13 residues. CDR1 is SGHRS, CDR2 YFSETQ, per germline. The V gene end was trimmed by 4 bases and the J gene end by 7 bases; junction bases not matched to a gene: 5. The CDR3 protein is CASSLGTGLGYTF. The CDR3 DNA is TGCGCCAGCAGCCTCGGGACAGGGCTTGGCTACACCTTC.

V gene TRBV18 combines with J gene TRBJ1-2; 9 bases map to TRBD1. The V and J ends lost 3 bases and 2 bases, in that order; junction bases with no gene match: 13. The V gene's germline CDR1 is KGHSH and CDR2 LQKENI. This CDR3 contains 18 residues. As DNA, the CDR3 is TGTGCCAGCTCACCCAACCCCCCTGGACAGGGGACCAACTATGGCTACACCTTC. It encodes CASSPNPPGQGTNYGYTF.